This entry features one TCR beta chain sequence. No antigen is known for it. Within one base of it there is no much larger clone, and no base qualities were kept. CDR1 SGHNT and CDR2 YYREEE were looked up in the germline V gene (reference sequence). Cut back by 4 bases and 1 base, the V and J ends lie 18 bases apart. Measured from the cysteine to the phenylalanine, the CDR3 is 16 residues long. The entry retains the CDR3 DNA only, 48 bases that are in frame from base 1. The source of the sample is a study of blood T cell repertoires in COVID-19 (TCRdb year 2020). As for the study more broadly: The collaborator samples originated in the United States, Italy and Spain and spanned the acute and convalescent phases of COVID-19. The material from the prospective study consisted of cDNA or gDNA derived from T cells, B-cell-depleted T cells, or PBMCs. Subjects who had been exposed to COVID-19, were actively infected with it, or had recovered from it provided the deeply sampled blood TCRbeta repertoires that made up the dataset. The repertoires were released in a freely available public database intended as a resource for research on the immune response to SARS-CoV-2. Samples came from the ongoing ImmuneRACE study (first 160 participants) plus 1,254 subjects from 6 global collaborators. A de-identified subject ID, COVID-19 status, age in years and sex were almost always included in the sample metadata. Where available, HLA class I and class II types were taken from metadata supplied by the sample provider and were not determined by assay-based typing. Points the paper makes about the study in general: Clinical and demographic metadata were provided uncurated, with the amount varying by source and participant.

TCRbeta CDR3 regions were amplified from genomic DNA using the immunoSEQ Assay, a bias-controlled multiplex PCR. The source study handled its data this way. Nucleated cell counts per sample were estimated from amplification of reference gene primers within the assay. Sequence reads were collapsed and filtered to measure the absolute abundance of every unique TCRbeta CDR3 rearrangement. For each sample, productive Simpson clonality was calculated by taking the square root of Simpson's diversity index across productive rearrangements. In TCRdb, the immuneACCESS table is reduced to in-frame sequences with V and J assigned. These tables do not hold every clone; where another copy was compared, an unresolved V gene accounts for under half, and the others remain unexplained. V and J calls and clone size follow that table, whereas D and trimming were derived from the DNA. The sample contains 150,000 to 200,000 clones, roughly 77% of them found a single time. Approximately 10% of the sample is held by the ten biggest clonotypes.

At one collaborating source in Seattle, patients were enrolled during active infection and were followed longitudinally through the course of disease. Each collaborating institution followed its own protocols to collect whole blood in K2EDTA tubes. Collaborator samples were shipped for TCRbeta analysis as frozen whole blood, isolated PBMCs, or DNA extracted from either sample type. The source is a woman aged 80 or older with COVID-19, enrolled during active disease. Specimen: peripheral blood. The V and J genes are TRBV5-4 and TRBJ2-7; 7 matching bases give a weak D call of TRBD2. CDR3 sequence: CASSPHPGGGSYEQYF. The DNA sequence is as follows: TGTGCCAGCAGCCCCCATCCGGGGGGCGGTTCCTACGAGCAGTACTTC.